These 30 T cell receptor beta chains came from one sample sequenced in a study of blood T cell repertoires in COVID-19. Method: immunoSEQ multiplex PCR; TCRdb's copy keeps in-frame clones and lacks some. The sample has approximately 74,000 clones; 70% to 90% are singletons. The sequenced sample was peripheral blood. Receptor source: a man in his 70s with acute or convalescent COVID-19.

The gene calls are TRBV4-3 and TRBJ1-2; TRBD1 matches at 8 bases. The V segment lost 1 base and the J segment 7 bases; nucleotides outside the gene matches: 5. In germline, CDR1 is LGHNA, CDR2 YSLEER. The CDR3 covers 14 residues. CDR3 DNA: TGCGCCAGCAGCCAAGGGGACAGGTCTGGTGGCTACACCTTC. Protein: CASSQGDRSGGYTF.

This rearrangement joins TRBV7-6 to TRBJ2-7; 9 positions match TRBD2. V trimming: 0 bases; J trimming: 1 base; junction bases outside the gene matches: 4. From germline, CDR1 is SGHVS and CDR2 FNYEAQ. The CDR3 is made up of 16 amino acids. CDR3 sequence (DNA): TGTGCCAGCAGCTTAGCGAGTAGCGGGAGTTCCTACGAGCAGTACTTC. This codes for CASSLASSGSSYEQYF.

The chain combines TRBV7-7 with TRBJ2-2; D is possibly TRBD1 (5 bases). Germline V CDR1 and CDR2: SSHAT, FNYEAQ (reference sequence). The CDR3 is 13 amino acids. In DNA form, the CDR3 reads TGTGCTACCCAAGGGGAAGGTAACGGGGAGCTGTTTTTT. Its protein product is CATQGEGNGELFF.

The chain links TRBV6-5 to TRBJ2-1, with a weak D call TRBD1 (5 bases). V dropped 5 bases and J dropped 2 bases, with 10 bases sitting between them. The CDR3 spans 14 residues. Germline assignment: CDR1 MNHEY and CDR2 SVGAGI. CDR3 bases: TGTGCCAGCAGTCGACAGAGCGCCTACAATGAGCAGTTCTTC. Protein product: CASSRQSAYNEQFF.

This clone was seen only a few times. The V and J genes are TRBV27 and TRBJ1-6; weak D call: TRBD1 (6 bases). The CDR3 consists of 13 residues. Germline CDR1 reads MNHEY; CDR2 reads SMNVEV (reference sequence). V was cut by 6 bases and J by 7 bases, with 10 bases left in between. CDR3 nucleotides: TGTGCCAGCAGAGAGGGGGGGAATTCACCCCTCCACTTT. Translated: CASREGGNSPLHF.

This chain uses TRBV7-3 with TRBJ2-3; 9 positions match TRBD2. V lost 5 bases to trimming and J lost 4 bases; unmatched junction nucleotides: 10. There are 16 residues in the CDR3. Germline CDR1 is SGHTA and CDR2 is FQGTGA. The CDR3 reads CASSLHSGGTADTQYF. The CDR3 DNA sequence: TGTGCCAGCAGCCTCCATAGCGGGGGAACGGCAGATACGCAGTATTTT.

V gene TRBV7-8 combines with J gene TRBJ2-1; possibly TRBD2 for D (6 bases). Between the trimmed V and J ends, which lost 2 bases and 6 bases, there was a span of 14 bases. The germline V gene encodes CDR1 SGHVS and CDR2 FQNEAQ. This CDR3 comprises 15 residues. The CDR3 nucleotides read TGTGCCAGCAGCTTAAACTCCGGGGGACTCAATGAGCAGTTCTTC. Protein sequence: CASSLNSGGLNEQFF.

The chain has TRBV3-1 (or the pseudogene TRBV3-2) and TRBJ2-3; perhaps TRBD1 as D (5 bases). This CDR3 region has 12 residues. With 9 bases removed from V and 1 base from J, the gap between germline ends came to 8 bases. CDR1 and CDR2 from the germline V gene are LGHDT and YNNKEL (reference sequence). CDR3 DNA: TGTGCCAGTAAAGGGGGCACAGATACGCAGTATTTT. As protein: CASKGGTDTQYF.

This clone was picked up a small number of times. This chain joins TRBV7-9 and TRBJ2-3; 7 positions match TRBD2. Germline CDR1 is SEHNR and CDR2 is FQNEAQ (reference sequence). V shed 8 bases, J shed 2 bases, and the junction held 7 bases outside the gene matches. The CDR3 has 14 amino acids. The CDR3 nucleotides are TGTGCCAGCGGGTCTAGCGGTTACACAGATACGCAGTATTTT. Translated, it gives CASGSSGYTDTQYF. Using reference TRBV7-9 and TRBJ2-3 for the parts outside the CDR3, the full variable domain is DTGVSQNPRHKITKRGQNVTFRCDPISEHNRLYWYRQTLGQGPEFLTYFQNEAQLEKSRLLSDRFSAERPKGSFSTLEIQRTEQGDSAMYLCASGSSGYTDTQYFGPGTRLTVL.

The rearrangement uses TRBV7-9 and TRBJ2-4; 7 bases agree with TRBD1. The J segment lost 3 bases and the V segment lost 1 base, leaving 9 bases of the junction unmatched. The germline gives CDR1 SEHNR, CDR2 FQNEAQ (reference sequence). The CDR3 is 17 amino acids. The CDR3 sequence is CASSLGSPTGIKNIQYF. CDR3 coding DNA: TGTGCCAGCAGCTTAGGTTCCCCGACAGGGATCAAAAACATTCAGTACTTC.

This clone has a count of ten or more. The genes are TRBV9 and TRBJ1-2; TRBD1 might be the D (5 bases). The CDR3 totals 15 residues. Germline CDR1 SGDLS, CDR2 YYNGEE. Trimming stripped 0 bases from V and 4 bases from J, with 13 bases between. The CDR3 region has the DNA TGTGCCAGCAGCGTAGAGGAGGGGCTGGGCTATGGCTACACCTTC. The encoded protein is CASSVEEGLGYGYTF.

The chain joins TRBV2 to TRBJ1-1; the D is unclear. Trimming left V 6 bases short and J 1 base short, with 9 bases between. This CDR3 is 13 amino acids long. CDR1 SNHLY and CDR2 FYNNEI come from the germline V gene. In nucleotides, the CDR3 is TGTGCCAGCAGCCCAGAGGGGAACACTGAAGCTTTCTTT. Its protein is CASSPEGNTEAFF.

The V call is TRBV4-1, the J call TRBJ1-5; possible D gene TRBD1, 6 bases. The CDR3 has 15 residues. Trimming shortened V by 0 bases and J by 5 bases, and 11 bases separated the two germline ends. Germline-derived CDR1 and CDR2 are MGHRA and YSYEKL. The CDR3 is CASSQDDRTYQPQHF. CDR3 DNA: TGCGCCAGCAGCCAAGATGACAGGACCTATCAGCCCCAGCATTTT.

A single count supports this clone. The chain employs TRBV12-3 or TRBV12-4 and TRBJ2-7; 10 bases match TRBD1. CDR3 length: 13 residues. With 6 bases clipped from V and 6 bases from J, the junction kept 5 bases outside the gene matches. CDR3 sequence (DNA): TGTGCCAGCAGCCCGGACAGGGGGAGCGAGCAGTACTTC. Protein: CASSPDRGSEQYF.

This chain connects TRBV7-2 to TRBJ2-2, with TRBD2 identical over 7 bases. The CDR3 contains 15 residues. Trimming cost V 3 bases and J 3 bases; bases outside gene matches: 4. Germline CDR1 is SGHTA and CDR2 is FQGNSA. CDR3 amino acids: CASSFASGYTGELFF. The CDR3 DNA reads TGTGCCAGCAGCTTTGCTAGCGGTTACACCGGGGAGCTGTTTTTT. Full variable domain (outside the CDR3, taken from reference TRBV7-2 and TRBJ2-2): GAGVSQSPSNKVTEKGKDVELRCDPISGHTALYWYRQSLGQGLEFLIYFQGNSAPDKSGLPSDRFSAERTGGSVSTLTIQRTQQEDSAVYLCASSFASGYTGELFFGEGSRLTVL.

J is TRBJ2-3 and V is TRBV9; D unclear. The CDR3 loop spans 14 amino acids. V lost 0 bases and J lost 6, with 11 bases in between. Germline loops: CDR1 SGDLS, CDR2 YYNGEE. As DNA, the CDR3 is TGTGCCAGCAGCGTAGACTACCTATCGGATACGCAGTATTTT. Amino acid sequence: CASSVDYLSDTQYF.

The rearrangement joins TRBV3-1 (or the pseudogene TRBV3-2) to TRBJ2-2, with D perhaps TRBD1 (6 bases). The ends were cut back, 4 bases at V and 7 bases at J, with 19 bases in the middle. The CDR3 consists of 16 residues. In germline, CDR1 is LGHDT, CDR2 YNNKEL (reference sequence). The chain's CDR3 is CASSPQTPTGHGELFF. CDR3 DNA sequence: TGTGCCAGCAGCCCTCAAACGCCAACAGGGCACGGGGAGCTGTTTTTT.

This chain uses TRBV19 with TRBJ2-3; a possible D gene is TRBD1 (5 bases). CDR3 length: 16 amino acids. V gave up 4 bases and J gave up 1 base, with 15 bases separating them. Per germline, CDR1 LNHDA and CDR2 SQIVND (reference sequence). CDR3 protein: CASSKRQHQRTDTQYF. The CDR3 DNA sequence: TGTGCCAGTAGTAAGAGACAGCACCAACGCACAGATACGCAGTATTTT.

In this sample, this clone turned up once. The chain combines TRBV5-1 with TRBJ1-6; the D gene is possibly TRBD1 (5 bases). The CDR3 is made up of 15 amino acids. Germline V lookup: CDR1 SGHRS, CDR2 YFSETQ. Trimming stripped 3 bases from V and 2 bases from J, with 9 bases between. The CDR3 DNA follows: TGCGCCAGCAGCTCGGAACAGGCCTATAATTCACCCCTCCACTTT. Translation: CASSSEQAYNSPLHF. Drawing the rest from reference TRBV5-1 and TRBJ1-6, the complete variable domain is KAGVTQTPRYLIKTRGQQVTLSCSPISGHRSVSWYQQTPGQGLQFLFEYFSETQRNKGNFPGRFSGRQFSNSRSEMNVSTLELGDSALYLCASSSEQAYNSPLHFGNGTRLTVT.

The chain is built from TRBV27 and TRBJ1-4; D gene unclear. Trimming removed 5 bases at V and 0 bases at J, with 10 bases between. CDR1 and CDR2 (germline): MNHEY, SMNVEV (reference sequence). CDR3 length: 15 amino acids. In DNA, the CDR3 is TGTGCCAGCAGTCCTCGGAGTGCAACTAATGAAAAACTGTTTTTT. As protein: CASSPRSATNEKLFF.

This chain links TRBV7-8 with TRBJ2-7; 10 nucleotides agree with TRBD1. The trim removed 1 base at V and 2 bases at J, leaving 5 bases unmatched. This CDR3 region has 16 residues. Germline CDR1 reads SGHVS; CDR2 reads FQNEAQ. For the CDR3, the DNA is TGTGCCAGCAGCTTAGGGAGGGGACAGGGGCCCTACGAGCAGTACTTC. This sequence encodes CASSLGRGQGPYEQYF.

The chain has TRBV28 and TRBJ1-5; tentatively, D is TRBD1 (5 bases). The CDR3 runs 17 residues. Trimming took 3 bases from V and 0 from J, leaving 15 bases between them. Germline CDR1 reads MDHEN; CDR2 reads SYDVKM. CDR3 nucleotide sequence: TGTGCCAGCAGTTTTAGGGGCCGGGGGTATAGCAATCAGCCCCAGCATTTT. Translating it yields CASSFRGRGYSNQPQHF.

This rearrangement joins TRBV7-2 to TRBJ2-7, with 8 positions matching TRBD1. CDR3 size: 14 residues. After removal of 2 bases from V and 4 bases from J, the junction contained 4 bases not matched to a gene. The germline CDR1 and CDR2 sequences are SGHTA and FQGNSA. The CDR3 loop is CASSLRTGQYEQYF. Written as DNA, the CDR3 is TGTGCCAGCAGCTTAAGGACAGGGCAGTACGAGCAGTACTTC. Full variable domain (outside the CDR3, taken from reference TRBV7-2 and TRBJ2-7): GAGVSQSPSNKVTEKGKDVELRCDPISGHTALYWYRQSLGQGLEFLIYFQGNSAPDKSGLPSDRFSAERTGGSVSTLTIQRTQQEDSAVYLCASSLRTGQYEQYFGPGTRLTVT.

The rearrangement links TRBV24-1 to TRBJ1-5; D not resolved. The CDR3 runs 16 residues. Germline CDR1 is KGHDR and CDR2 is SFDVKD. Trimming removed 4 bases from V and 6 bases from J, with 18 bases in between. CDR3 protein: CATSDPGSDSSQPQHF. CDR3 in DNA: TGTGCCACCAGTGACCCCGGGAGTGACTCATCTCAGCCCCAGCATTTT.

The chain employs TRBV5-5 and TRBJ1-1; 7 positions agree with TRBD1. With V trimmed by 0 bases and J by 1 base, 6 bases remained unmatched. The CDR3 loop spans 16 amino acids. Germline loops: CDR1 SGHKS, CDR2 YYEKEE (reference sequence). CDR3 sequence (DNA): TGTGCCAGCAGCTTGGCTGACAGGGCGGGGAACACTGAAGCTTTCTTT. This codes for CASSLADRAGNTEAFF.

The chain uses TRBV5-1 and TRBJ1-1; D might be TRBD1 (5 bases). The CDR3 runs 14 residues. Germline V CDR1 and CDR2: SGHRS, YFSETQ. The germline V and J ends were trimmed by 0 bases and 0 bases, with 6 bases remaining between them. CDR3 nucleotide sequence: TGCGCCAGCAGCTTGGGACAGATGAACACTGAAGCTTTCTTT. It is translated as CASSLGQMNTEAFF.

A single count supports this clone. This chain connects TRBV27 to TRBJ2-7, with 7 bases fitting TRBD1. V was pared by 6 bases and J by 5 bases, with 7 bases of the junction left unmatched. Per germline, CDR1 MNHEY and CDR2 SMNVEV (reference sequence). This CDR3 region has 13 residues. CDR3 amino acids: CASRRQGYHEQYF. CDR3 nucleotide sequence: TGTGCCAGCAGGAGACAGGGCTACCACGAGCAGTACTTC.

The V call is TRBV14, the J call TRBJ1-1; no clear D. The CDR3 is made up of 14 amino acids. Per germline, CDR1 SGHDN and CDR2 FVKESK. V dropped 5 bases and J dropped 1 base, with 11 bases sitting between them. The CDR3 is CASSVRGANTEAFF. For the CDR3, the DNA is TGTGCCAGCAGCGTCCGGGGAGCGAACACTGAAGCTTTCTTT.

CDR3: CASTRTPGIQEKLFF. DNA for the CDR3: TGTGCCAGCACCCGCACTCCGGGTATTCAGGAAAAACTGTTTTTT. The chain couples TRBV6-5 to TRBJ1-4; no definite D call. Germline assignment: CDR1 MNHEY and CDR2 SVGAGI. This CDR3 comprises 15 residues. The V gene lost 7 bases and the J gene lost 8 bases, with 20 bases spanning the gap.

CDR3 nucleotide sequence: TGTGCCAGCAGTTATAGTGCAGGGGTCTATGGCTACACCTTC. Its translation is CASSYSAGVYGYTF. The chain couples TRBV6-5 to TRBJ1-2; D is possibly TRBD1 (6 bases). The CDR3 totals 14 residues. The germline V gene has CDR1 MNHEY and CDR2 SVGAGI. Trimming removed 3 bases at V and 4 bases at J, with 12 bases between.